This TCR beta chain was recovered during a study of tumor-infiltrating lymphocytes in localized non-small cell lung cancer. Measured with immunoSEQ multiplex PCR; TCRdb has only the in-frame clones, and not every one. This table holds around 9,600 clones, roughly 80% found once. The V gene's germline CDR1 is SQVTM and CDR2 ANQGSEA. This CDR3 spans 13 amino acids. V shed 7 bases, J shed 1 base, and the junction held 6 bases outside the gene matches. The sample taken for sequencing was lung tumor tissue. The sequence was collected from a human donor with non-small cell lung cancer. The genes are TRBV29-1 and TRBJ1-1, with TRBD1 matching over 7 bases. CDR3 DNA: TGCAGCGCCCTGGCAGGGGGGAACACTGAAGCTTTCTTT. Protein product: CSALAGGNTEAFF.